This TCR beta chain was sequenced in a study of cytomegalovirus exposure and HLA in healthy donors. Study conclusions and caveats: A classifier reportedly called cytomegalovirus status with high sensitivity and specificity.

PCR was performed using 60 Vbeta and 13 Jbeta primers. Sequenced by immunoSEQ multiplex PCR; TCRdb stores in-frame clones only, minus some. This sample has about 120,000 clones; roughly 80% occur once, and the top ten carry around 3.9%. A remark on this clone: Its specificity is unknown. An end of the junction differs from the germline gene, which may be a read error.

Germline V lookup: CDR1 SEHNR, CDR2 FQNEAQ (reference sequence). There are 12 residues in the CDR3. Input material: PBMCs. This clonotype was sampled from a woman in her thirties or forties in good health and CMV-seronegative. This chain uses TRBV7-9 with TRBJ2-1, with D uncertain. CDR3 DNA sequence: TGTTCCAGCAGCCCCTACCCTAGTGAGCAGTTCTTC. Its protein product is CSSSPYPSEQFF.